The rows below give T cell receptor beta chains drawn from one sample of a study of CD4 T cells in relation to SARS-CoV-2 and coronaviruses. Produced via immunoSEQ multiplex PCR; TCRdb's table is partial and in-frame only. In the table there are 20,000 to 25,000 clones, less than 85% of which are singletons. Antigens for these TCRs are unknown. Sequencing input: CD4+ T cells from PBMCs, cultured in vitro. The receptors derive from a human donor in good health. Each CDR3 is given with its conserved first and last residue. The D gene is left open where the match is weak. Clone size is not always given. Where it is, it says once, few, many or a class for expanded clones.

v_call,d_call,clone_size,j_call,cdr3_aa,cdr3_nt
TRBV27,.,.,TRBJ2-1,CASSARVVRSYNEQFF,TGTGCCAGCAGTGCAAGGGTCGTTCGTTCCTACAATGAGCAGTTCTTC
TRBV3-1/TRBV3-2,.,.,TRBJ2-7,CASSQDPGGSDEQYF,TGTGCCAGCAGCCAAGACCCGGGTGGCAGCGACGAGCAGTACTTC
TRBV21-1,.,.,TRBJ1-4,CASSNKDRWDEKLFF,TGTGCCAGCAGCAATAAGGACAGGTGGGATGAAAAACTGTTTTTT
TRBV28,.,once,TRBJ1-1,CASRPHRLNTEAFF,TGTGCCAGCAGACCGCATCGGTTGAACACTGAAGCTTTCTTT
TRBV6-5,TRBD1,.,TRBJ1-2,CASSPQGARGYTF,TGTGCCAGCAGCCCACAGGGGGCGAGGGGCTACACCTTC
TRBV20-1,.,few,TRBJ2-7,CGQNYEQQYF,TGCGGACAGAACTACGAGCAGCAGTACTTC
TRBV10-2,TRBD2,.,TRBJ2-2,CASRTSGSNTGELFF,TGCGCCAGCAGGACTAGCGGGTCGAACACCGGGGAGCTGTTTTTT
TRBV28,.,.,TRBJ1-1,CASSTPGNTEAFF,TGTGCCAGCAGTACCCCGGGGAACACTGAAGCTTTCTTT
TRBV30,TRBD2,.,TRBJ2-7,CAWSGGGSGEQYF,TGTGCCTGGAGCGGCGGCGGGAGCGGCGAGCAGTACTTC
TRBV7-9,TRBD2,.,TRBJ2-5,CASTRTSVQETQYF,TGTGCCAGCACCCGTACTAGCGTTCAAGAGACCCAGTACTTC
TRBV7-6,.,few,TRBJ1-5,CASSPQSDQPQHF,TGTGCCAGCAGCCCACAGTCCGATCAGCCCCAGCATTTT
TRBV24-1,.,.,TRBJ2-3,CATSDFAGNTQYF,TGTGCCACCAGTGATTTTGCAGGGAATACGCAGTATTTT
TRBV7-8,TRBD1,.,TRBJ1-1,CASRGQGMNTEAFF,TGTGCCAGCAGGGGACAGGGGATGAACACTGAAGCTTTCTTT
TRBV4-1,.,.,TRBJ2-7,CASRPRPYEQYF,TGCGCCAGCAGACCCAGACCCTACGAGCAGTACTTC
TRBV27,TRBD1,.,TRBJ1-4,CASRGGQGEKLFF,TGTGCCAGCAGGGGCGGACAGGGTGAAAAACTGTTTTTT
TRBV7-2,.,.,TRBJ2-7,CASSRGTEPTYEQYF,TGTGCCAGCAGCCGCGGGACGGAACCTACCTACGAGCAGTACTTC
TRBV24-1,.,once,TRBJ2-1,CATSDGIGGVGDEQFF,TGTGCCACCAGTGATGGAATCGGGGGCGTAGGGGATGAGCAGTTCTTC
TRBV7-9,.,.,TRBJ2-1,CASNSPFYNEQFF,TGTGCCAGCAACTCTCCATTCTACAATGAGCAGTTCTTC
TRBV9,.,.,TRBJ2-3,CASSVSTVRTDTQYF,TGTGCCAGCAGCGTAAGTACGGTACGCACAGATACGCAGTATTTT
TRBV11-2,TRBD2,.,TRBJ2-1,CASSLAGGPWDEQFF,TGTGCCAGCAGCTTGGCGGGAGGGCCATGGGATGAGCAGTTCTTC
TRBV2,.,.,TRBJ2-1,CASILTRGSYNEQFF,TGTGCCAGCATCCTGACAAGGGGCTCCTACAATGAGCAGTTCTTC
TRBV7-3,TRBD2,few,TRBJ2-1,CASSQSLTSGNYEQFF,TGTGCCAGCAGCCAGTCTTTGACTAGCGGGAACTATGAGCAGTTCTTC
TRBV18,TRBD1,.,TRBJ2-3,CASSALKQGGYTDTQYF,TGTGCCAGCTCAGCCCTCAAACAGGGGGGCTATACAGATACGCAGTATTTT
TRBV28,TRBD1,.,TRBJ1-5,CASSHPGQGGQPQHF,TGTGCCAGCAGTCACCCGGGACAGGGTGGTCAGCCCCAGCATTTT
TRBV5-6,.,.,TRBJ2-6,CASSLTSSGANVLTF,TGTGCCAGCAGCTTGACTAGCTCTGGGGCCAACGTCCTGACTTTC
TRBV28,TRBD2,.,TRBJ2-7,CASSLRLAGGPQPYEQYF,TGTGCCAGCAGTTTAAGACTAGCGGGAGGGCCACAACCCTACGAGCAGTACTTC
TRBV2,TRBD1,few,TRBJ2-7,CASQRQGGEYEQYF,TGTGCCAGCCAGAGACAGGGTGGGGAATACGAGCAGTACTTC